The present entry profiles one T cell receptor beta chain with its context. This sample is drawn from a study of CD8+ T cells in alopecia areata. V was pared by 1 base and J by 0 bases, with 4 bases between. The CDR3 has 14 residues. In germline, CDR1 is SQVTM, CDR2 ANQGSEA. In alopecia areata patients, both lesional scalp punch biopsies and peripheral blood were collected. Investigators isolated RNA and reverse transcribed it into cDNA to act as the sequencing template. Profiling relied on immunoSEQ multiplex PCR, and the TCRdb table lists in-frame clones only, not all of them. Among some 120,000 clones listed, about 51% were seen once.

J is TRBJ2-6 and V is TRBV29-1; D is ambiguous. Sequenced material: NKG2D-low CD8+ T cells sorted from blood. This sequence originates from a human donor with alopecia areata. The DNA for the CDR3 is TGCAGCGTTGAAGTTCCCTCTGGGGCCAACGTCCTGACTTTC. Translating it yields CSVEVPSGANVLTF.